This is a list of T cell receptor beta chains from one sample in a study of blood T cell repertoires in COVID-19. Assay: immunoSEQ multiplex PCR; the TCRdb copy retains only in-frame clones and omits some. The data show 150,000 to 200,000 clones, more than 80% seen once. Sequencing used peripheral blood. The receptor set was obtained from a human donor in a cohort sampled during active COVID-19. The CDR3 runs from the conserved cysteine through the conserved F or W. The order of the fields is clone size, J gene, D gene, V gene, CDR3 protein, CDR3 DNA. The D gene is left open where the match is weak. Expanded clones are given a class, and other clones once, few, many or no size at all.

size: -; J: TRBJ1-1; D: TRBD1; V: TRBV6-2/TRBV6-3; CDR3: CASSRDRAAAEAFF; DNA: TGTGCCAGCAGTCGCGACAGGGCCGCCGCTGAAGCTTTCTTT
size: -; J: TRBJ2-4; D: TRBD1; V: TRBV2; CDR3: CASSETPGQGIGSAKNIQYF; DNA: TGTGCCAGCAGTGAAACCCCGGGACAGGGGATAGGTTCGGCCAAAAACATTCAGTACTTC
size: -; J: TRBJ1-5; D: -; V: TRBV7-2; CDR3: CASSPGSRNGEPQHF; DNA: TGTGCCAGCAGCCCCGGGAGTCGAAATGGTGAGCCCCAGCATTTT
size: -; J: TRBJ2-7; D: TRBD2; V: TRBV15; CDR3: CATSIGAGDSYEQYF; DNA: TGTGCCACCAGCATAGGAGCGGGGGACTCCTACGAGCAGTACTTC
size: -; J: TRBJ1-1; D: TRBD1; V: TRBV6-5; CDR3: CASTMGQGVTEAFF; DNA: TGTGCCAGCACCATGGGACAGGGAGTTACTGAAGCTTTCTTT
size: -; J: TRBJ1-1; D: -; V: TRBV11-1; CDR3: CASSIVRTEAFF; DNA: TGTGCCAGCAGCATTGTGAGGACTGAAGCTTTCTTT
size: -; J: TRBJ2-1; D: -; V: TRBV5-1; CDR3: CASSLLNGVSYNEQFF; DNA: TGCGCCAGCAGCTTGCTAAACGGGGTCTCCTACAATGAGCAGTTCTTC
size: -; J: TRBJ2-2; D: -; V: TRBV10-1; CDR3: CASSPTPASGELFF; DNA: TGCGCCAGCAGCCCTACTCCAGCGTCCGGGGAGCTGTTTTTT
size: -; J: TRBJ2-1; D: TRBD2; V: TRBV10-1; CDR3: CASSEGLAGHNEQFF; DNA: TGCGCCAGCAGTGAGGGACTAGCGGGCCACAATGAGCAGTTCTTC
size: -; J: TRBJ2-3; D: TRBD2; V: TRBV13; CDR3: CASSSAGGVRTDTQYF; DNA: TGTGCCAGCAGCTCGGCGGGGGGCGTGAGGACAGATACGCAGTATTTT
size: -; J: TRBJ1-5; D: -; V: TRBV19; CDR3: CASSISLAGQPQHF; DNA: TGTGCCAGTAGTATCTCCCTGGCGGGTCAGCCCCAGCATTTT
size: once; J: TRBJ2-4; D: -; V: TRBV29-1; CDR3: CSVTGARGNIQYF; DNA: TGCAGCGTTACGGGTGCGAGAGGCAACATTCAGTACTTC
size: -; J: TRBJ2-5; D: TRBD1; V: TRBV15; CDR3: CATSKRGQPETQYF; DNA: TGTGCCACCAGTAAGAGGGGGCAGCCTGAGACCCAGTACTTC
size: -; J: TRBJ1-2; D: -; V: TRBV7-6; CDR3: CASSRGPWDSPNYGYTF; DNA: TGTGCCAGCAGCAGAGGCCCCTGGGACTCTCCAAACTATGGCTACACCTTC
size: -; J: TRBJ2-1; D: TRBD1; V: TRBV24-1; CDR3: CATSDDRVNEQFF; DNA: TGTGCCACCAGTGACGACAGGGTCAATGAGCAGTTCTTC